Listed below are T cell receptor beta chains from one sample, sequenced in a study of read filtering for tumor transcriptome and immune sequencing. TCRdb redid the calling of the reads with MiXCR, one entry per CDR3 protein. Of about 58,000 distinct CDR3 sequences in the sample, approximately 13% are singletons; the top ten hold 16%. The sequencing sample was made of a population of CD138-negative cells sorted from bone marrow. The receptors come from a donor aged 40 or over with multiple myeloma. Each CDR3 is given with its conserved first and last residue. D genes are given only for firm matches. Only part of the rows carry a size: once, few, many, or a class if the clone is expanded.

D gene	V gene	J gene	clone size	CDR3 protein	CDR3 DNA
NA	TRBV5-6	TRBJ2-7	NA	CASSSTASYEQYF	TGTGCCAGCAGCTCGACAGCGTCCTACGAGCAGTACTTC
NA	TRBV11-2	TRBJ2-5	many	CASSRGLAGETQYF	TGTGCCAGCAGCCGAGGGCTAGCCGGCGAGACCCAGTACTTC
NA	TRBV28	TRBJ1-5	NA	CASSSPGTGNNQPQHF	TGTGCCAGCAGTTCCCCCGGGACGGGAAACAATCAGCCCCAGCATTTT
NA	TRBV29-1	TRBJ1-5	medium-sized	CSARRGEGQPQHF	TGCAGCGCCCGCAGGGGCGAGGGTCAGCCCCAGCATTTT
TRBD1	TRBV5-1	TRBJ2-3	few	CASSLDRTGSADTQYF	TGCGCCAGCAGCTTGGATCGGACAGGGTCGGCAGATACGCAGTATTTT
TRBD2	TRBV6-6	TRBJ2-1	many	CASRPTSGGSYNEQFF	TGTGCCAGCAGACCCACTAGCGGGGGGTCCTACAATGAGCAGTTCTTC
NA	TRBV7-9	TRBJ1-6	few	CASSLGAYNSPLHF	TGTGCCAGCAGCTTGGGGGCCTATAATTCACCCCTCCACTTT
TRBD1	TRBV27	TRBJ2-5	few	CASSHSGTEEETQYF	TGTGCCAGCAGTCACTCCGGGACAGAGGAAGAGACCCAGTACTTC
NA	TRBV20-1	TRBJ2-1	many	CSGTPVINEQFF	TGCAGTGGGACTCCCGTTATCAATGAGCAGTTCTTC
NA	TRBV29-1	TRBJ1-2	many	CSADGGRRNYGYTF	TGCAGCGCCGATGGGGGAAGGCGGAACTATGGCTACACCTTC
NA	TRBV6-4	TRBJ2-5	NA	CATVRTPQETQYF	TGTGCCACAGTCAGGACACCCCAAGAGACCCAGTACTTC
NA	TRBV20-1	TRBJ1-6	many	CSARGEVGKPLHF	TGCAGTGCTAGGGGCGAGGTGGGGAAACCCCTCCACTTT
NA	TRBV7-8	TRBJ1-3	many	CASSPIWGGGGRNTIYF	TGTGCCAGCAGCCCGATATGGGGAGGTGGCGGGCGAAACACCATATATTTT
NA	TRBV19	TRBJ1-2	many	CASTAYYGYTF	TGTGCCAGTACAGCGTACTATGGCTACACCTTC
NA	TRBV6-1	TRBJ1-5	NA	CASSVPGTTNQPQHF	TGTGCCAGCAGCGTACCCGGGACTACTAATCAGCCCCAGCATTTT
NA	TRBV20-1	TRBJ1-5	many	CSARVWTENQPQHF	TGCAGTGCTAGAGTATGGACAGAAAATCAGCCCCAGCATTTT
TRBD2	TRBV7-3	TRBJ2-3	few	CASSPALAGTGDTQYF	TGTGCCAGCAGCCCTGCCCTAGCGGGGACGGGAGATACGCAGTATTTT
NA	TRBV5-4	TRBJ1-2	NA	CASSLPQPQTSGYGYTF	TGTGCCAGCAGCTTGCCCCAACCGCAGACGTCAGGTTATGGCTACACCTTC
NA	TRBV20-1	TRBJ1-5	NA	CSARPPYKQGYGNQPQHF	TGCAGTGCTAGACCCCCCTACAAACAGGGTTATGGCAATCAGCCCCAGCATTTT
NA	TRBV4-1	TRBJ2-5	once	CASSQDLGPGGETQYF	TGCGCCAGCAGCCAAGATTTAGGCCCCGGAGGAGAGACCCAGTACTTC
TRBD1	TRBV6-5	TRBJ2-2	few	CASNYGQGNTGELFF	TGTGCCAGCAATTATGGACAGGGGAACACCGGGGAGCTGTTTTTT
NA	TRBV7-9	TRBJ2-1	many	CASSWPGIYNEQFF	TGTGCCAGCAGCTGGCCGGGAATCTACAATGAGCAGTTCTTC
NA	TRBV20-1	TRBJ2-7	NA	CSAPSSSHEQYF	TGCAGTGCTCCATCTAGCTCCCACGAGCAGTACTTC
TRBD1	TRBV20-1	TRBJ2-5	many	CSALGQGQETQYF	TGCAGTGCCCTGGGACAGGGGCAAGAGACCCAGTACTTC
NA	TRBV6-6	TRBJ2-7	many	CASSIQGYEQYF	TGTGCCAGCAGTATACAGGGATACGAGCAGTACTTC
NA	TRBV7-2	TRBJ1-1	many	CASSPVGQPNTEAFF	TGTGCCAGCAGCCCAGTCGGACAGCCGAACACTGAAGCTTTCTTT
NA	TRBV29-1	TRBJ2-3	many	CSVEDRDGATDTQYF	TGCAGCGTTGAAGACAGGGACGGGGCCACAGATACGCAGTATTTT
NA	TRBV6-5	TRBJ2-1	many	CASSRLTYNEQFF	TGTGCCAGCAGTCGCCTAACCTACAATGAGCAGTTCTTC
NA	TRBV6-5	TRBJ2-5	NA	CASRRGGREPQYF	TGTGCCAGCAGGAGAGGCGGGCGAGAGCCCCAGTACTTC
NA	TRBV6-1	TRBJ2-4	NA	CASTADSLAKNIQYF	TGTGCCAGCACCGCGGACAGCCTAGCCAAAAACATTCAGTACTTC
TRBD1	TRBV27	TRBJ2-7	many	CASSSRLQGALVGEQYF	TGTGCCAGCAGTTCCCGTTTACAGGGGGCGCTAGTGGGCGAGCAGTACTTC
NA	TRBV7-9	TRBJ2-5	NA	CASSFSGTRETQYF	TGTGCCAGCAGCTTTTCAGGGACTCGAGAGACCCAGTACTTC
NA	TRBV15	TRBJ1-1	many	CATSREIGIGTEAFF	TGTGCCACCAGCAGGGAGATTGGTATCGGCACTGAAGCTTTCTTT
NA	TRBV7-3	TRBJ2-3	once	CASSLPGGENTQYF	TGTGCCAGCAGCCTACCTGGCGGGGAAAATACGCAGTATTTT
NA	TRBV11-2	TRBJ2-5	NA	CASSLNLGGTDRATQYF	TGTGCCAGCAGCTTAAATCTCGGGGGGACAGATAGAGCGACCCAGTACTTC
NA	TRBV20-1	TRBJ1-1	many	CSARDLRAENTEAFF	TGCAGTGCTAGAGATCTAAGGGCGGAGAACACTGAAGCTTTCTTT
NA	TRBV9	TRBJ2-2	many	CASSVGVRGLNTGELFF	TGTGCCAGCAGCGTAGGCGTCCGGGGGCTGAACACCGGGGAGCTGTTTTTT
NA	TRBV6-2/TRBV6-3	TRBJ2-7	many	CASSRLGGLTYEQYF	TGTGCCAGCAGCCGTCTGGGGGGCCTAACCTACGAGCAGTACTTC
NA	TRBV18	TRBJ1-1	many	CASSPQGTDTEAFF	TGTGCCAGCTCACCACAGGGAACGGACACTGAAGCTTTCTTT
TRBD1	TRBV11-2	TRBJ1-6	many	CASSLVVGGNSPLHF	TGTGCCAGCAGCTTAGTTGTAGGGGGCAATTCACCCCTCCACTTT
NA	TRBV29-1	TRBJ1-4	many	CSVSPQGNEKLFF	TGCAGCGTCTCTCCACAGGGAAATGAAAAACTGTTTTTT
NA	TRBV5-6	TRBJ1-1	many	CASSAGRENMNTEAFF	TGTGCCAGCAGTGCTGGGAGGGAAAATATGAACACTGAAGCTTTCTTT
NA	TRBV7-9	TRBJ2-5	few	CASSRTPGRAILAETQYF	TGTGCCAGCAGCCGAACCCCCGGGCGAGCCATACTCGCGGAGACCCAGTACTTC
NA	TRBV6-2/TRBV6-3	TRBJ2-1	NA	CACSPLTGYNEQFF	TGTGCCTGCAGTCCACTTACAGGGTACAATGAGCAGTTCTTC
NA	TRBV4-1	TRBJ1-1	NA	CASSQDGSSEGSNTEAFF	TGCGCCAGCAGCCAAGACGGGTCGTCTGAAGGGTCGAACACTGAAGCTTTCTTT
NA	TRBV4-1	TRBJ2-5	many	CASSQEMGRESERETQYF	TGCGCCAGCAGCCAAGAAATGGGCAGGGAGTCTGAAAGAGAGACCCAGTACTTC
TRBD2	TRBV11-1	TRBJ2-7	NA	CASSFSIGASGGATYEQYF	TGTGCCAGCAGCTTTTCCATAGGGGCTAGCGGGGGGGCCACCTACGAGCAGTACTTC
NA	TRBV6-6	TRBJ2-7	many	CASNLVGMIYEQYF	TGTGCCAGCAACCTCGTGGGTATGATCTACGAGCAGTACTTC
TRBD1	TRBV11-2	TRBJ1-4	many	CASSLNRGTGSNEKLFF	TGTGCCAGCAGCTTAAATCGTGGGACAGGATCTAATGAAAAACTGTTTTTT
NA	TRBV6-4	TRBJ2-1	many	CASSESAHNEQFF	TGTGCCAGCAGTGAGTCCGCGCACAATGAGCAGTTCTTC
NA	TRBV12-3/TRBV12-4	TRBJ1-5	NA	CASSSRNTFSNQPQHF	TGTGCCAGCAGTTCCCGGAACACTTTTAGCAATCAGCCCCAGCATTTT
TRBD1	TRBV20-1	TRBJ1-2	many	CSARLGGQGGNYGYTF	TGCAGTGCTAGGCTCGGGGGACAGGGTGGTAACTATGGCTACACCTTC
TRBD2	TRBV7-2	TRBJ2-3	many	CASPAGRGGFSTDTQYF	TGTGCCAGCCCGGCGGGGCGGGGGGGCTTCAGCACAGATACGCAGTATTTT
NA	TRBV7-2	TRBJ1-1	many	CASSRRGGNPEAFF	TGTGCCAGCAGCCGGAGGGGGGGGAACCCTGAAGCTTTCTTT
TRBD1	TRBV7-6	TRBJ1-3	few	CASSKGTGSQAGNTIYF	TGTGCCAGCAGCAAGGGGACAGGCAGTCAAGCTGGAAACACCATATATTTT
TRBD1	TRBV7-9	TRBJ2-3	many	CASSLTGQVGDTQYF	TGTGCCAGCAGCTTAACCGGACAGGTCGGAGATACGCAGTATTTT
TRBD1	TRBV20-1	TRBJ2-7	few	CSAPRTGSVYEQYF	TGCAGTGCCCCACGGACAGGGAGTGTCTACGAGCAGTACTTC
NA	TRBV7-2	TRBJ1-1	many	CASGAQGNTEAFF	TGTGCCAGCGGGGCTCAGGGGAACACTGAAGCTTTCTTT
TRBD1	TRBV7-2	TRBJ1-5	many	CASSLTGTGGGNQPQHF	TGTGCCAGCAGCTTGACCGGGACAGGGGGTGGCAATCAGCCCCAGCATTTT